What follows are 11 T cell receptor beta chains derived from one specimen sequenced in a study of blood T cell repertoires in COVID-19. Produced via immunoSEQ multiplex PCR; TCRdb's table is partial and in-frame only. Here the sample spans under 200,000 clones, 65% to 90% being singletons. Sequencing used peripheral blood. Receptors originate from a human donor in a cohort sampled during active COVID-19.

J is TRBJ2-3 and V is TRBV27, with TRBD2 identical over 10 bases. The germline V gene has CDR1 MNHEY and CDR2 SMNVEV (reference sequence). The CDR3 is made up of 16 amino acids. Trimming took 3 bases from V and 1 from J; bases not matched to a gene: 4. Written as DNA, the CDR3 is TGTGCCAGCAGTTTGTACACTAGCGGGGGCACAGATACGCAGTATTTT. Its translation is CASSLYTSGGTDTQYF.

This rearrangement joins TRBV5-6 to TRBJ2-1, with D possibly TRBD1 on 6 matching bases. V was clipped by 4 bases and J by 0 bases, with 8 bases between them. Germline CDR1 and CDR2: SGHDT and YYEEEE. The CDR3 runs 14 residues. The CDR3 here is CASSDRISYNEQFF. Here the CDR3 DNA reads TGTGCCAGCAGCGACAGGATCTCCTACAATGAGCAGTTCTTC. The variable domain in full, with the rest retrieved from reference TRBV5-6 and TRBJ2-1, is DAGVTQSPTHLIKTRGQQVTLRCSPKSGHDTVSWYQQALGQGPQFIFQYYEEEERQRGNFPDRFSGHQFPNYSSELNVNALLLGDSALYLCASSDRISYNEQFFGPGTRLTVL.

The V and J genes are TRBV19 and TRBJ2-5; TRBD2 matches at 7 bases. J lost 0 bases, V lost 3 bases, and 7 bases had no gene match. Germline V CDR1 and CDR2: LNHDA, SQIVND (reference sequence). This CDR3 has 16 residues. The CDR3 bases are TGTGCCAGTAGTATTCAGGGAGGGGCCAACCAAGAGACCCAGTACTTC. It translates to CASSIQGGANQETQYF. Full variable domain (rest looked up from reference TRBV19 and TRBJ2-5): DGGITQSPKYLFRKEGQNVTLSCEQNLNHDAMYWYRQDPGQGLRLIYYSQIVNDFQKGDIAEGYSVSREKKESFPLTVTSAQKNPTAFYLCASSIQGGANQETQYFGPGTRLLVL.

The rearrangement links TRBV19 to TRBJ1-3; D perhaps matches TRBD1 (5 bases). The germline V gene encodes CDR1 LNHDA and CDR2 SQIVND (reference sequence). The length of the CDR3 is 14 residues. With 3 bases removed from V and 3 bases from J, the gap between germline ends came to 9 bases. The CDR3 here is CASSMGQVGNTIYF. The DNA of the CDR3 is TGTGCCAGTAGTATGGGGCAGGTTGGAAACACCATATATTTT.

The table lists this clone with a count of one. This chain connects TRBV29-1 to TRBJ2-7; 7 positions agree with TRBD1. V dropped 7 bases and J dropped 1; count of bases not matched to a gene: 4. The CDR3 has 12 amino acids. Germline loops: CDR1 SQVTM, CDR2 ANQGSEA. The CDR3 is CSAGQVSYEQYF. CDR3 nucleotide sequence: TGCAGCGCTGGACAGGTATCCTACGAGCAGTACTTC.

The chain uses TRBV12-3 or TRBV12-4 and TRBJ1-1, with D uncertain. The CDR3 has 13 amino acids. The ends were cut back, 3 bases at V and 3 bases at J, with 8 bases in the middle. The CDR3 DNA reads as TGTGCCAGCAGTTTGAGCGGGGACACTGAAGCTTTCTTT. Translation gives CASSLSGDTEAFF.

V is TRBV5-1 and J is TRBJ2-7; no clear D. V was clipped by 6 bases and J by 0 bases, with 22 bases between them. The CDR3 has 17 residues. Germline CDR1 is SGHRS and CDR2 is YFSETQ. CDR3 in amino acids: CASNPIRMGDSSYEQYF. DNA for the CDR3: TGCGCCAGCAATCCGATTAGGATGGGCGATAGCTCCTACGAGCAGTACTTC.

This clone was seen more than once but under ten times. The gene calls are TRBV27 and TRBJ2-7; tentative D call: TRBD1 (5 bases). The germline V and J ends were trimmed by 0 bases and 4 bases, with 7 bases remaining between them. CDR3 size: 13 residues. Germline lookup yields CDR1 MNHEY and CDR2 SMNVEV (reference sequence). The CDR3 protein is CASSLSGAYEQYF. DNA for the CDR3: TGTGCCAGCAGTTTATCAGGGGCGTACGAGCAGTACTTC.

This chain joins TRBV28 and TRBJ2-6; 9 bases line up with TRBD1. The CDR3 is made up of 18 amino acids. V lost 4 bases and J lost 0; bases outside the gene matches: 7. The germline CDR1 and CDR2 sequences are MDHEN and SYDVKM. DNA for the CDR3: TGTGCCAGCAGTTCACAGGGGGCTTCGTCCTCTGGGGCCAACGTCCTGACTTTC. Protein sequence: CASSSQGASSSGANVLTF.

The chain is built from TRBV19 and TRBJ1-2; 8 positions match TRBD1. Germline CDR1 reads LNHDA; CDR2 reads SQIVND (reference sequence). The CDR3 runs 12 residues. V dropped 8 bases and J dropped 7; count of bases not matched to a gene: 6. CDR3 region: CASAPTGAGYTF. Here the CDR3 DNA reads TGTGCCAGTGCACCGACAGGGGCTGGCTACACCTTC.

The chain uses TRBV13 and TRBJ2-3; 16 positions match TRBD2. The CDR3 runs to 19 residues. Germline CDR1 reads PRHDT; CDR2 reads FYEKMQ (reference sequence). J gave up 6 bases and V 1 base, and 10 bases lay outside the gene matches. The CDR3 spells CASSLAGGTSGGAGDTQYF. Written as DNA, the CDR3 is TGTGCCAGCAGCTTAGCTGGAGGGACTAGCGGGGGGGCCGGGGATACGCAGTATTTT. Together with reference TRBV13 and TRBJ2-3, the CDR3 gives the full variable domain: AAGVIQSPRHLIKEKRETATLKCYPIPRHDTVYWYQQGPGQDPQFLISFYEKMQSDKGSIPDRFSAQQFSDYHSELNMSSLELGDSALYFCASSLAGGTSGGAGDTQYFGPGTRLTVL.